This T cell receptor (beta chain) was documented in a study of blood T cell repertoires in COVID-19. This clone was observed a handful of times. In the original workflow: Estimation of nucleated cell counts was performed using reference gene primer amplification. The repertoire was sequenced with immunoSEQ multiplex PCR; TCRdb's copy has only in-frame clones and lacks some. V and J calls and clone size are those listed in that table; D and trimming were worked out from the DNA. The profile covers nearly 250,000 clones, with roughly 83% appearing a single time and over 5.5% taken by the ten largest. CDR1 MDHEN and CDR2 SYDVKM come from the germline V gene. CDR3 length: 15 residues. V shed 6 bases, J shed 2 bases, and the junction held 8 bases outside the gene matches.

The origin of this receptor is a woman older than 75 with COVID-19, enrolled during active disease. This rearrangement joins TRBV28 to TRBJ1-2, with 8 bases fitting TRBD1. Material for sequencing was peripheral blood. CDR3 nucleotides: TGTGCCAGCAGGTTCTCTGGACAGGGAAACTATGGCTACACCTTC. This encodes CASRFSGQGNYGYTF.